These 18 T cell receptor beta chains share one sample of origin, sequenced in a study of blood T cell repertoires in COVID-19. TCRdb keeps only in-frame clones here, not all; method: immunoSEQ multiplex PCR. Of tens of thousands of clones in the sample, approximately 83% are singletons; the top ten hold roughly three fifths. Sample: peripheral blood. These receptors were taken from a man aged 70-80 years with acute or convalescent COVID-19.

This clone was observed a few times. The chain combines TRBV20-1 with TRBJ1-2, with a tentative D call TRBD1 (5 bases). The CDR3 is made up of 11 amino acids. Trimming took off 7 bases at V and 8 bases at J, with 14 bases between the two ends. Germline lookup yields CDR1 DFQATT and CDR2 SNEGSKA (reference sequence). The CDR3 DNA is TGCAGTGACCACCGGGGGGAAGGCTACACCTTC. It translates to CSDHRGEGYTF.

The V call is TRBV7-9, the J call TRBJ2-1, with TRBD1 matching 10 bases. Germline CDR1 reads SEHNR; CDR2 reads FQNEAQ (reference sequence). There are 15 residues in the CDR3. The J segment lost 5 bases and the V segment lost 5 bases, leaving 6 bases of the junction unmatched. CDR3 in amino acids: CASSPWDRGNNEQFF. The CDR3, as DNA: TGTGCCAGCAGCCCCTGGGACAGGGGTAACAATGAGCAGTTCTTC. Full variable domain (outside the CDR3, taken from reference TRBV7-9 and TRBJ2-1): DTGVSQNPRHKITKRGQNVTFRCDPISEHNRLYWYRQTLGQGPEFLTYFQNEAQLEKSRLLSDRFSAERPKGSFSTLEIQRTEQGDSAMYLCASSPWDRGNNEQFFGPGTRLTVL.

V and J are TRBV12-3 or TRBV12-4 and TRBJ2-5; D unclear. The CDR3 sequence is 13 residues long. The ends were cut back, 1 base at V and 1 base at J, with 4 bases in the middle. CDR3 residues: CASSLGLQETQYF. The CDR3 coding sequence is TGTGCCAGCAGTTTAGGTCTCCAAGAGACCCAGTACTTC.

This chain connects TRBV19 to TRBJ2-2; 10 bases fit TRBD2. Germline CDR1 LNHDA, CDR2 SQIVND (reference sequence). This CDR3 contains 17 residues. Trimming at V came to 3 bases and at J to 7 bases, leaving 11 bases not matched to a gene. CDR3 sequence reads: CASSIVTSGTWNGELFF. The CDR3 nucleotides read TGTGCCAGTAGTATCGTCACTAGCGGGACCTGGAACGGGGAGCTGTTTTTT.

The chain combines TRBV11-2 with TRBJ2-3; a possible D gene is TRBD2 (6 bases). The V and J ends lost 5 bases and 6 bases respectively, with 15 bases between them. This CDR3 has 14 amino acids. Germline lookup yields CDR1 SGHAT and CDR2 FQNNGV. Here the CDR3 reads CASSLMPSGDTQYF. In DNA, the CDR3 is TGTGCCAGCAGCCTAATGCCCAGCGGGGATACGCAGTATTTT.

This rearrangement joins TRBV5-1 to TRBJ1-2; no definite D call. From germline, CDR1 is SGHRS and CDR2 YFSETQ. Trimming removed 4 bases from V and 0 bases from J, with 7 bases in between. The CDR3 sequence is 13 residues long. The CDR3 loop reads CASSLTANYGYTF. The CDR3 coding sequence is TGCGCCAGCAGCCTTACGGCTAACTATGGCTACACCTTC.

CDR3 in amino acids: CASSNARDRGYEQYF. The CDR3 DNA sequence: TGTGCCAGTAGTAACGCTCGAGACAGGGGTTACGAGCAGTACTTC. The chain couples TRBV19 to TRBJ2-7, with 8 bases that match TRBD1. The trim removed 4 bases at V and 4 bases at J, leaving 9 bases unmatched. This CDR3 has 15 amino acids. Germline assignment: CDR1 LNHDA and CDR2 SQIVND (reference sequence). Using reference TRBV19 and TRBJ2-7 for the parts outside the CDR3, the full variable domain is DGGITQSPKYLFRKEGQNVTLSCEQNLNHDAMYWYRQDPGQGLRLIYYSQIVNDFQKGDIAEGYSVSREKKESFPLTVTSAQKNPTAFYLCASSNARDRGYEQYFGPGTRLTVT.

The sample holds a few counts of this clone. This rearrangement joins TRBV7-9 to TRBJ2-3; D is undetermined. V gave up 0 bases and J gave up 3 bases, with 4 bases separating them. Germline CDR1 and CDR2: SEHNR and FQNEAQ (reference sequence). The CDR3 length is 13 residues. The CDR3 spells CASSLAQTDTQYF. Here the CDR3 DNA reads TGTGCCAGCAGCTTAGCGCAGACAGATACGCAGTATTTT.

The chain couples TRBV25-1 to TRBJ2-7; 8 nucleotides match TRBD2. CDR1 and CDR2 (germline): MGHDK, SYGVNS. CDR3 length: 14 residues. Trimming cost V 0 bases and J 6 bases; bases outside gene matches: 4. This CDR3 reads CASSEYDGTSEQYF. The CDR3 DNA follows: TGTGCCAGCAGTGAATATGATGGGACTAGCGAGCAGTACTTC.

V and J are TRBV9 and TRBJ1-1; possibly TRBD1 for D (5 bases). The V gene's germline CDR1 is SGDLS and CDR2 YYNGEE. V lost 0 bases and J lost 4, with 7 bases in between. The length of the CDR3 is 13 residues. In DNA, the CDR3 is TGTGCCAGCAGCGTAGGTCAGGGCACTGAAGCTTTCTTT. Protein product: CASSVGQGTEAFF.

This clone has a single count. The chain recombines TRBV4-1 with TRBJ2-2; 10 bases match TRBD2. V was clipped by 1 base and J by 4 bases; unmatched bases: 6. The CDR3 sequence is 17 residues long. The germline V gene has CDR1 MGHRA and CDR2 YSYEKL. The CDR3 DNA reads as TGCGCCAGCAGCCAAGCGAGCGGGGGGGTTAGCACCGGGGAGCTGTTTTTT. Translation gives CASSQASGGVSTGELFF.

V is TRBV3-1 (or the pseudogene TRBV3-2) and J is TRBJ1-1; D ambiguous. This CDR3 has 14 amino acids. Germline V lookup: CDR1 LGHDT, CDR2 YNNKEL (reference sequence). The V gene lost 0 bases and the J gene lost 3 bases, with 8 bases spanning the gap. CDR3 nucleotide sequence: TGTGCCAGCAGCCAAGAATTAACGGACACTGAAGCTTTCTTT. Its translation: CASSQELTDTEAFF.

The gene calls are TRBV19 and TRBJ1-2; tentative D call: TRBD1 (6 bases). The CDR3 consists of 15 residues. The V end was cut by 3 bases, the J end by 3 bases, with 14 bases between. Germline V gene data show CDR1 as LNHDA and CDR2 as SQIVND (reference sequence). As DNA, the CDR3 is TGTGCCAGTAGTATTGGCTTGGGGGCAGACTATGGCTACACCTTC. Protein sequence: CASSIGLGADYGYTF.

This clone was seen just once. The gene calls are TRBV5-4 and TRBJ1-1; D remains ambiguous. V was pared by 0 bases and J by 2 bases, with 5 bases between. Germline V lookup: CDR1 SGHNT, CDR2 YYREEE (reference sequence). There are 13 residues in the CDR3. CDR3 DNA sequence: TGTGCCAGCAGCTTGGATCTAAACACTGAAGCTTTCTTT. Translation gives CASSLDLNTEAFF.

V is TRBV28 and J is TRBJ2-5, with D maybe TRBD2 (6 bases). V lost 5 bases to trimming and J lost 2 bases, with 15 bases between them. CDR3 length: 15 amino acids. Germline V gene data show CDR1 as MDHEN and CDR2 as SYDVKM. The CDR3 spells CASSPDLGGQETQYF. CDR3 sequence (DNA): TGTGCCAGCAGTCCTGACCTCGGGGGACAAGAGACCCAGTACTTC.

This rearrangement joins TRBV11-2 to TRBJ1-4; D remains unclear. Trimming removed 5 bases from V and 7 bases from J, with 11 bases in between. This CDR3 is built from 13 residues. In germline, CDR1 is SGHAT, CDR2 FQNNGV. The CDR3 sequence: CASSLLVSEKLFF. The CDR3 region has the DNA TGTGCCAGCAGCCTGCTGGTGAGTGAAAAACTGTTTTTT.

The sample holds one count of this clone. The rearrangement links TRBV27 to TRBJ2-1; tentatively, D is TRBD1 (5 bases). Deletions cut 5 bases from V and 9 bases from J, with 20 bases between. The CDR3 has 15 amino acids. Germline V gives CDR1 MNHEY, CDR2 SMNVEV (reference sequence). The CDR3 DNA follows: TGTGCCAGCAGTCTCAGGCTAGGGGCCTTGGGTGAGCAGTTCTTC. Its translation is CASSLRLGALGEQFF.

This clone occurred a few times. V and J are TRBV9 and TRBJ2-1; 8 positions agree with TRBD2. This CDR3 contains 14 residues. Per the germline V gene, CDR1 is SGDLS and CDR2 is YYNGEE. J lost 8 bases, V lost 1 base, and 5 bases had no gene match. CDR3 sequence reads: CASSVTVREDEQFF. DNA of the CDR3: TGTGCCAGCAGCGTAACGGTGCGGGAGGATGAGCAGTTCTTC.